The clone carrying this T cell receptor beta chain was observed at least ten times. Its antigen remains unidentified. The data stem from a study of Graves' ophthalmopathy and Graves' hyperthyroidism. Background on the study: At the time of initial diagnosis and before any treatment, peripheral blood was collected. Study-wide results and caveats: Most thyroid-expanded clonotypes exceeding 0.001 frequency were also found in blood.

CDR3 regions of TCR beta were amplified from RNA transcripts. A first-round RT-PCR used HTBI primers, followed by a second-round multiplex PCR. TCRdb used MiXCR to reprocess the multiplex PCR reads, holding one entry per CDR3 protein. The sample contains hundreds of thousands of distinct CDR3 sequences, roughly 21% of which appear only once. V lost 2 bases, J lost 9 bases, and 14 bases lay in between. There are 15 residues in the CDR3. The TCR was taken from a woman aged 18-30 years with stable Graves' hyperthyroidism. The genes are TRBV12-3 or TRBV12-4 and TRBJ1-6; D gene unclear. The material sequenced was peripheral blood. The CDR3 sequence is CASSLSTALGSPLHF. For the CDR3, the DNA is TGTGCCAGCAGTTTATCTACAGCCTTGGGTTCACCCCTCCACTTT.